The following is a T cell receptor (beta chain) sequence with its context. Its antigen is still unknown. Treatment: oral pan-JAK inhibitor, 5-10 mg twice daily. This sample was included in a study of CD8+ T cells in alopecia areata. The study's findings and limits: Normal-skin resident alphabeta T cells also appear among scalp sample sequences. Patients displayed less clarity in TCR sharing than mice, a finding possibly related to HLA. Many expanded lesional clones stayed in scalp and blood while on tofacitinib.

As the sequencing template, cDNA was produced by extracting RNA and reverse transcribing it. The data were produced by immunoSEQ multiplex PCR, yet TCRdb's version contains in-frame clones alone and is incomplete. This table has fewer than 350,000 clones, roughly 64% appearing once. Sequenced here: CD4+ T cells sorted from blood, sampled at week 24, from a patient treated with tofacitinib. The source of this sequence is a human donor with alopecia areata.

The CDR3 region has the DNA TGTGCCAGCTCACAGACGATGGCGACTGAAGCTTTCTTT. Its translation: CASSQTMATEAFF. The V call is TRBV18, the J call TRBJ1-1; the D is unclear. Trimming stripped 4 bases from V and 5 bases from J, with 11 bases between. Germline V lookup: CDR1 KGHSH, CDR2 LQKENI. The CDR3 totals 13 residues.